This T cell receptor (beta chain) was sequenced during a study of Ad26.COV2.S vaccination and SARS-CoV-2 variants. The method was immunoSEQ multiplex PCR; TCRdb's version includes in-frame clones alone and lacks a portion of them. The table has around 370,000 clones, roughly 94% seen once; the top ten hold about 3.8%. V dropped 6 bases and J dropped 0 bases, with 16 bases sitting between them. Germline CDR1 LNHDA, CDR2 SQIVND (reference sequence). The CDR3 runs 16 residues. As regards this clone: Its antigen remains unknown.

General study results and limits: Possibly, TCR breadth and depth analyses underestimated total T cell responses. Responses of spike-specific T cells (both CD8+ and CD4+) reportedly showed substantial breadth after vaccination.

The V and J genes are TRBV19 and TRBJ2-3; no definite D call. The TCR comes from a human donor who had recovered from COVID-19. The starting material was peripheral blood, obtained after recovery from COVID-19. CDR3 DNA: TGTGCCAGTAGACCATCCAGCCTGCATAGCACAGATACGCAGTATTTT. Amino acids: CASRPSSLHSTDTQYF.